This T cell receptor beta chain was recovered during a study of cytomegalovirus exposure and HLA in healthy donors. The CDR3 contains 13 residues. After removal of 4 bases from V and 6 bases from J, the junction contained 6 bases not matched to a gene. The germline V gene has CDR1 SGHTA and CDR2 FQGNSA. This clone was seen once. Data came from immunoSEQ multiplex PCR; TCRdb stores just in-frame clones and leaves some out. The table records 98,000 or so clones, approximately 95% of them present only once. The rearrangement joins TRBV7-2 to TRBJ2-7, with 7 bases matching TRBD2. The source material was PBMCs. The sequence was obtained from a young woman in good health and CMV-seronegative. The CDR3 spells CASSWGGVIEQYF. As DNA, the CDR3 is TGTGCCAGCAGCTGGGGGGGGGTCATCGAGCAGTACTTC.